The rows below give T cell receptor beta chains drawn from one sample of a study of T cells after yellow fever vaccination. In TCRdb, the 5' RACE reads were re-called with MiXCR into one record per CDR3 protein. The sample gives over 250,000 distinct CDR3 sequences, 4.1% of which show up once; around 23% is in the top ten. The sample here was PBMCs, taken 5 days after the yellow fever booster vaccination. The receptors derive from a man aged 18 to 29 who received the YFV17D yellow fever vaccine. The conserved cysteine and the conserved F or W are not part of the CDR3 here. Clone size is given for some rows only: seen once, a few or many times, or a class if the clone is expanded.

CDR3 protein: ASSQERQIYNEQF
clone size: .
V gene: TRBV4-2

CDR3 protein: ASIVGTGFGKNIQY
clone size: .
V gene: TRBV2

CDR3 protein: ASSLAAGINSPLH
clone size: .
V gene: TRBV7-9

CDR3 protein: ASSQRRSSPEQY
clone size: .
V gene: TRBV4-1

CDR3 protein: ASSGGALDEQF
clone size: few
V gene: TRBV7-9

CDR3 protein: ASSRKGVPRETQY
clone size: once
V gene: TRBV3-1

CDR3 protein: TSSQTGGETYEQY
clone size: many
V gene: TRBV1

CDR3 protein: ASSTGLILGEQY
clone size: few
V gene: TRBV7-9

CDR3 protein: ASSLGGGGEQF
clone size: .
V gene: TRBV11-3

CDR3 protein: ASSLGLENTEAF
clone size: few
V gene: TRBV11-2

CDR3 protein: SARDLWRGVQETQY
clone size: .
V gene: TRBV20-1

CDR3 protein: SATHRGSNTIY
clone size: few
V gene: TRBV20-1

CDR3 protein: ASSYSSGTGKKLF
clone size: few
V gene: TRBV6-5

CDR3 protein: ASIRGGSYNEQF
clone size: .
V gene: TRBV12-3/TRBV12-4

CDR3 protein: ASSAQGEDF
clone size: many
V gene: TRBV2

CDR3 protein: ASSSRTVGTGELF
clone size: few
V gene: TRBV7-2

CDR3 protein: ASRRPTQGEKLF
clone size: many
V gene: TRBV6-2/TRBV6-3

CDR3 protein: ASSLGDSANTGELF
clone size: few
V gene: TRBV7-9

CDR3 protein: ATLNTGGGYGYT
clone size: few
V gene: TRBV6-5

CDR3 protein: SAKGGRTEAF
clone size: many
V gene: TRBV20-1

CDR3 protein: ASSSFGRSTGELF
clone size: few
V gene: TRBV12-3/TRBV12-4

CDR3 protein: ASSPGIPYEQY
clone size: many
V gene: TRBV7-8

CDR3 protein: ASSTNRGATTDTQY
clone size: .
V gene: TRBV7-2

CDR3 protein: ASSRGTPQETQY
clone size: few
V gene: TRBV5-1

CDR3 protein: ASSPVSTSTDTQY
clone size: few
V gene: TRBV6-5

CDR3 protein: ASSLMVGSYNEQF
clone size: many
V gene: TRBV7-6

CDR3 protein: ASSQGTGNGELF
clone size: .
V gene: TRBV4-3

CDR3 protein: ASSLTGTGIYVSTNEKLF
clone size: .
V gene: TRBV18

CDR3 protein: ASSFPTQGVYGYT
clone size: many
V gene: TRBV28

CDR3 protein: ASSLVGSAGELF
clone size: .
V gene: TRBV12-3/TRBV12-4

CDR3 protein: ASSLRTGGFATNEKLF
clone size: many
V gene: TRBV7-2

CDR3 protein: ASRSTGGGQPQH
clone size: few
V gene: TRBV6-2/TRBV6-3

CDR3 protein: ASRPDPGRQNYGYT
clone size: few
V gene: TRBV5-1

CDR3 protein: ASSFGTSNPYNEQF
clone size: .
V gene: TRBV5-1

CDR3 protein: ASSLVLSEQPQH
clone size: many
V gene: TRBV7-2

CDR3 protein: ASSLSMRNTEAF
clone size: few
V gene: TRBV27

CDR3 protein: ASRLVGSTDTQY
clone size: many
V gene: TRBV5-1

CDR3 protein: ASSPSSGGGYNEQF
clone size: few
V gene: TRBV9

CDR3 protein: ASSLLGYRYNEQF
clone size: .
V gene: TRBV7-3

CDR3 protein: ASRQDSTDTQY
clone size: many
V gene: TRBV5-1

CDR3 protein: ASSLQGYSNQPQH
clone size: many
V gene: TRBV12-3/TRBV12-4

CDR3 protein: ASSHGQVLTKNIQY
clone size: many
V gene: TRBV7-9

CDR3 protein: ASSLGWRPGETQY
clone size: few
V gene: TRBV11-2

CDR3 protein: ASSPRTGRETQY
clone size: many
V gene: TRBV5-1

CDR3 protein: ASSHGANVLT
clone size: few
V gene: TRBV14

CDR3 protein: ASIRTSGGEPIAQY
clone size: few
V gene: TRBV7-2

CDR3 protein: ASSFTSGGSVAGNTIY
clone size: few
V gene: TRBV6-5

CDR3 protein: ASSPNGQGAYNEQF
clone size: .
V gene: TRBV12-3/TRBV12-4

CDR3 protein: ASSYEYTAYQETQY
clone size: .
V gene: TRBV6-5

CDR3 protein: ASSLPPNTDGYT
clone size: many
V gene: TRBV5-6

CDR3 protein: ASSQLGSYGYT
clone size: few
V gene: TRBV3-1

CDR3 protein: ASSKGRWASDNEQF
clone size: .
V gene: TRBV7-3

CDR3 protein: ASSLAFQGDTEAF
clone size: .
V gene: TRBV5-1

CDR3 protein: ASSGKNTGELF
clone size: .
V gene: TRBV11-1

CDR3 protein: ATESRRCPYNSPLH
clone size: few
V gene: TRBV24-1

CDR3 protein: SVRDRDVIQY
clone size: many
V gene: TRBV29-1

CDR3 protein: ASSPGRIMNTEAF
clone size: few
V gene: TRBV7-9

CDR3 protein: ASSLTGQDEKLF
clone size: many
V gene: TRBV11-2

CDR3 protein: ASSWGLAGGPSQETQY
clone size: .
V gene: TRBV7-8

CDR3 protein: SARGGQGYNQPQH
clone size: .
V gene: TRBV20-1